These T cell receptor beta chains were read from a single sample in a study of blood T cell repertoires in COVID-19. Sequenced by immunoSEQ multiplex PCR; TCRdb stores in-frame clones only, minus some. Of about 53,000 clones in the sample, approximately 90% were seen once. The sample comprised peripheral blood. The receptors shown here come from a man aged 50 to 59 with acute or convalescent COVID-19. Each CDR3 is given with its conserved first and last residue.

TRBV15 | 16 | CATSPIDGGSGNTIYF
TRBV5-1 | 15 | CASSLIEQGRSPLYF
TRBV2 | 16 | CASSGVSGKINSPLHF
TRBV5-1 | 15 | CASSLRTERNEKLFF
TRBV18 | 12 | CASSPGQYEQYF
TRBV9 | 11 | CASAYGDTQYF
TRBV25-1 | 15 | CASSELGRRGAEQYF
TRBV9 | 15 | CASSVDLSYNSPLHF
TRBV11-2 | 16 | CASSLVWAGGNNEQFF
TRBV19 | 13 | CASRLAGAHEQYF
TRBV3-1/TRBV3-2 | 16 | CASSQNLDARPYGYTF
TRBV29-1 | 12 | CSLEQGKDTQYF
TRBV27 | 17 | CASSLLPGQGIADTQYF
TRBV12-5 | 13 | CASAGTAQETQYF
TRBV29-1 | 12 | CSVRGLFFEQYF
TRBV28 | 16 | CASRTGQGVTGNTIYF
TRBV6-5 | 15 | CASSPTVTGGYEQYF
TRBV6-2/TRBV6-3 | 18 | CASSYSGLAGVRLNIQYF
TRBV6-5 | 14 | CASSPWGTHYEQYF
TRBV30 | 13 | CAWTGTGTDTQYF
TRBV7-8 | 14 | CASSPYRSGLPYTF
TRBV6-6 | 13 | CASLTGLNTEAFF
TRBV4-1 | 14 | CASSQEAGQVGYTF
TRBV9 | 16 | CASSPPQTDNQETQYF
TRBV6-5 | 14 | CASTEDPGSAEAFF
TRBV21-1 | 16 | CASSKRWDRAREKLFF
TRBV19 | 13 | CASAGVMNTEAFF
TRBV4-2 | 12 | CASSQPSGEQYF
TRBV4-1 | 17 | CASSQPTGTGENTEAFF
TRBV7-3 | 15 | CASRPGTGELNEQFF
TRBV18 | 19 | CASSPQPPGQGVGSHGYTF
TRBV5-1 | 16 | CASSAALGGGHYGYTF
TRBV5-1 | 15 | CASSENTGTGDGYTF
TRBV11-2 | 15 | CASSLEAGINSPLHF
TRBV2 | 12 | CASRSGSDTQYF
TRBV4-1 | 15 | CASSQEVEAYQPQHF
TRBV20-1 | 11 | CSAYPGNEQFF
TRBV19 | 12 | CASSIQGLGYTF
TRBV6-5 | 14 | CASMGGSYNSPLHF
TRBV3-1/TRBV3-2 | 14 | CASSPGPYLYEQYF
TRBV5-1 | 14 | CASSPTGGGYGYTF
TRBV19 | 15 | CASRSWEGTNYGYTF
TRBV7-6 | 15 | CASSLEGTGAYEQYF
TRBV29-1 | 12 | CSSGGSYYGYTF
TRBV7-6 | 14 | CASSYGANTGELFF